The 9 T cell receptor beta chains given below trace back to one sample, sequenced in a study of blood T cells in healthy people across ages. The use of a sample-barcoded 5' primer and a J-beta primer mix characterized a second PCR of roughly 6 to 11 cycles. MiXCR, run by TCRdb on the 5' RACE reads, gives a single entry per CDR3 protein. The table includes about 840,000 distinct CDR3 sequences, around 29% detected once. The data were also submitted as part of a second study, on T cells of mothers and their children.

Sequenced input: blood. All receptors derive from a woman aged 40 to 50 in good health.

The chain is built from TRBV5-1 and TRBJ1-1; the match to TRBD1 covers 9 bases. Trimming at V came to 5 bases and at J to 0 bases, leaving 5 bases not matched to a gene. The CDR3 contains 15 residues. CDR1 is SGHRS, CDR2 YFSETQ, per germline. The CDR3 is CASRLGQGMNTEAFF. In DNA form, the CDR3 reads TGCGCCAGCAGGCTGGGACAGGGAATGAACACTGAAGCTTTCTTT.

The V call is TRBV27, the J call TRBJ2-7; a possible D gene is TRBD1 (6 bases). The V gene lost 3 bases and the J gene lost 0 bases, with 12 bases spanning the gap. The V gene's germline CDR1 is MNHEY and CDR2 SMNVEV (reference sequence). The CDR3 extends over 15 amino acids. The CDR3 is CASSFSQGSSYEQYF. The DNA for the CDR3 is TGTGCCAGCAGTTTTAGTCAGGGGAGCTCCTACGAGCAGTACTTC.

There are many counts of this clonotype. The junction and the germline gene differ at one end; a read error may be behind it. This sequence joins TRBV15 and TRBJ1-2, with no clear D. Looked up from germline, CDR1 is LNHNV and CDR2 is YYDKDF (reference sequence). The CDR3 sequence is 15 residues long. Here the CDR3 reads CATSRDHGGFYGYTF. CDR3 nucleotides: TGTGCCACCAGCAGAGATCACGGAGGGTTCTATGGTTACACCTTC.

This rearrangement joins TRBV9 to TRBJ2-3; TRBD2 matches 11 bases. With 4 bases clipped from V and 5 bases from J, the junction kept 6 bases outside the gene matches. There are 15 residues in the CDR3. The germline V gene has CDR1 SGDLS and CDR2 YYNGEE. The DNA for the CDR3 is TGTGCCAGCAGCCAATTAGCGGGGGGGGGAGATACGCAGTATTTT. Its translation: CASSQLAGGGDTQYF.

The J gene is TRBJ2-5, the V gene TRBV7-9, with 10 bases fitting TRBD2. This CDR3 has 12 amino acids. V was pared by 6 bases and J by 7 bases, with 2 bases of the junction left unmatched. The V gene's germline CDR1 is SEHNR and CDR2 FQNEAQ (reference sequence). The CDR3 protein is CASRWTSGTQYF. The CDR3 DNA reads as TGTGCCAGCAGGTGGACTAGCGGGACCCAGTACTTC.

The table lists this clonotype with many counts. The V and J genes are TRBV6-4 and TRBJ2-3; 13 bases agree with TRBD2. This CDR3 is built from 14 residues. The germline V gene encodes CDR1 MRHNA and CDR2 SNTAGT. With 5 bases clipped from V and 4 bases from J, the junction kept 0 bases outside the gene matches. This CDR3 reads CASSTSGGADTQYF. DNA for the CDR3: TGTGCCAGCAGTACTAGCGGGGGGGCAGATACGCAGTATTTT.

This clonotype was observed at least ten times. The J gene is TRBJ2-1, the V gene TRBV4-3; the D gene could be TRBD1 or TRBD2 (5 bases each). CDR3 length: 18 residues. Germline V gene data show CDR1 as LGHNA and CDR2 as YSLEER. V was clipped by 2 bases and J by 3 bases, with 20 bases between them. The CDR3 spells CASSQTGTDVGFYNEQFF. The CDR3 DNA follows: TGCGCCAGCAGCCAAACGGGGACGGACGTTGGGTTCTACAATGAGCAGTTCTTC.

At least ten counts were recorded for this clonotype. The chain couples TRBV29-1 to TRBJ1-2; D is unresolved. Germline V CDR1 and CDR2: SQVTM, ANQGSEA. The CDR3 extends over 11 amino acids. CDR3 sequence: CITSTMGGYTF. The CDR3 nucleotides are TGCATTACATCAACCATGGGGGGCTACACCTTC.

The sample holds many counts of this clonotype. This chain links TRBV20-1 with TRBJ1-4; 10 bases are a match to TRBD1. The trim removed 7 bases at V and 0 bases at J, leaving 2 bases unmatched. From germline, CDR1 is DFQATT and CDR2 SNEGSKA (reference sequence). This CDR3 has 14 amino acids. CDR3 loop: CSVGQGATNEKLFF. Here the CDR3 DNA reads TGCAGTGTCGGACAGGGGGCAACTAATGAAAAACTGTTTTTT.